This T cell receptor (beta chain) was sequenced for a study of shared clonotypes between healthy human individuals. Study summary: Participating donors consisted of two women and a few men aged 18 to 49. The study's findings and limits: A handful of donors showed sharing of approximately 5% of naive CD4 clonotypes.

This CDR3 comprises 16 residues. V was clipped by 4 bases and J by 5 bases, with 19 bases between them. Germline V CDR1 and CDR2: MGHRA, YSYEKL. Measured with immunoSEQ multiplex PCR; TCRdb has only the in-frame clones, and not every one. The data show hundreds of thousands of clones, 90% to 97% seen once. Worth noting for this clone: As yet, its antigen is unknown.

Positive CCR7 selection of CD45RO-negative cells yielded the naive CD8 cells, and terminally differentiated effector memory CD45RA+ cells were excluded. Healthy HIV-negative adults with no recent acute infections or vaccinations were recruited as donors. The genes are TRBV4-1 and TRBJ2-3; D possibly matches TRBD1 or TRBD2 (5 bases each). The receptor's source is a man aged 25 to 45 in good health. The source material was naive CD8+ T cells sorted from blood. CDR3 loop: CASSRGELTDVDTQYF. In DNA, the CDR3 is TGCGCCAGCAGCCGAGGGGAATTAACGGACGTAGATACGCAGTATTTT.